These 26 T cell receptor beta chains were all obtained from the same sample, sequenced in a study of beta chain features in type 1 diabetes. The study's findings and limits: TCRB CDR3 length was moderately but significantly reduced in all four CD4+ subsets of Type 1 diabetes patients.

Antigens for these TCRs are unknown. Reverse transcription of all isolated RNA meant that expressed TCRB transcripts were sequenced. Clones were read by immunoSEQ multiplex PCR, and TCRdb kept only the in-frame ones, dropping some. The table shows about 160,000 clones, with roughly 60% occurring only once. The sample taken for sequencing was naive CD4+ T cells from blood. Receptors originate from a man aged 25 to 40 with type 1 diabetes.

The chain recombines TRBV29-1 with TRBJ1-3, with a weak D call TRBD1 (5 bases). Germline V lookup: CDR1 SQVTM, CDR2 ANQGSEA. This CDR3 contains 14 residues. V gave up 4 bases and J gave up 1 base, with 11 bases separating them. The CDR3 spells CSVAIQGSGNTIYF. DNA for the CDR3: TGCAGCGTTGCCATCCAGGGTTCTGGAAACACCATATATTTT.

V and J are TRBV30 and TRBJ1-2; the match to TRBD1 covers 8 bases. J gave up 2 bases and V 2 bases, and 13 bases lay outside the gene matches. CDR1 is GTSNPN and CDR2 is SVGIG in the germline V gene (reference sequence). The CDR3 has 17 amino acids. CDR3 protein: CAWSHGQGKKTNYGYTF. The CDR3 bases are TGTGCCTGGAGTCACGGACAGGGCAAAAAGACGAACTATGGCTACACCTTC.

The V call is TRBV10-3, the J call TRBJ2-5; D may be TRBD2 (6 bases). V lost 2 bases and J lost 6, with 13 bases in between. This CDR3 is 14 amino acids long. Germline V gives CDR1 ENHRY, CDR2 SYGVKD. The CDR3 protein is CAISESVGGKTQYF. For the CDR3, the DNA is TGTGCCATCAGTGAGAGCGTTGGGGGGAAGACCCAGTACTTC.

The chain carries TRBV15 and TRBJ2-3; 8 bases are a match to TRBD1. The CDR3 has 16 residues. Germline lookup yields CDR1 LNHNV and CDR2 YYDKDF (reference sequence). With 0 bases clipped from V and 5 bases from J, the junction kept 7 bases outside the gene matches. CDR3 sequence reads: CATSRDPQGAGDTQYF. In nucleotides, the CDR3 is TGTGCCACCAGCAGAGATCCCCAGGGGGCGGGAGATACGCAGTATTTT.

This chain uses TRBV28 with TRBJ1-5, with TRBD1 identical over 9 bases. The CDR3 is 18 amino acids. Trimming at V came to 3 bases and at J to 4 bases, leaving 13 bases not matched to a gene. CDR1 is MDHEN, CDR2 SYDVKM, per germline. The CDR3 DNA reads TGTGCCAGCAGTTTTCGGAAAACCGGGACAGGGCAAAATCAGCCCCAGCATTTT. This encodes CASSFRKTGTGQNQPQHF.

Points on this clone: This same CDR3 is encoded by further DNA sequences in the sample. The chain joins TRBV15 to TRBJ2-1; tentative D call: TRBD1 (5 bases). Trimming shortened V by 0 bases and J by 3 bases, and 9 bases separated the two germline ends. CDR3 size: 15 residues. Germline V gives CDR1 LNHNV, CDR2 YYDKDF (reference sequence). CDR3 region: CATSRDQGSYNEQFF. The CDR3 coding sequence is TGTGCCACCAGCAGAGATCAGGGAAGCTACAATGAGCAGTTCTTC.

The chain joins TRBV27 to TRBJ2-5; TRBD1 might be the D (6 bases). Germline V gene data show CDR1 as MNHEY and CDR2 as SMNVEV (reference sequence). The CDR3 contains 14 residues. Trimming removed 5 bases from V and 2 bases from J, with 12 bases in between. The CDR3 bases are TGTGCCAGCAGTCTCCTGACAGGACAAGAGACCCAGTACTTC. Translating gives CASSLLTGQETQYF.

This clone was picked up a small number of times. The rearrangement links TRBV29-1 to TRBJ2-7; D is unclear. Germline CDR1 reads SQVTM; CDR2 reads ANQGSEA. V lost 3 bases, J lost 4 bases, and 10 bases lay in between. This CDR3 comprises 12 residues. The CDR3 nucleotides are TGCAGCGTTGAGTCCCAGAGGTACGAGCAGTACTTC. Residues: CSVESQRYEQYF.

J is TRBJ1-4 and V is TRBV9; TRBD1 is a possible D gene (6 bases). V was trimmed by 4 bases and J by 8 bases, leaving 21 bases between them. This CDR3 has 16 amino acids. Looked up from germline, CDR1 is SGDLS and CDR2 is YYNGEE. The CDR3 spells CASSTRSFAGAEKLFF. In DNA form, the CDR3 reads TGTGCCAGCAGCACCCGGTCCTTTGCAGGGGCGGAAAAACTGTTTTTT.

V is TRBV4-3 and J is TRBJ1-6; D ambiguous. The V and J ends lost 0 bases and 8 bases respectively, with 5 bases between them. In germline, CDR1 is LGHNA, CDR2 YSLEER. There are 13 residues in the CDR3. This chain's CDR3 is CASSQEEYSPLHF. The CDR3 DNA reads TGCGCCAGCAGCCAAGAGGAGTATTCACCCCTCCACTTT.

This clone was recorded only once. The J gene is TRBJ2-5, the V gene TRBV7-2; 7 positions agree with TRBD1. V gave up 1 base and J gave up 1 base; unmatched junction bases: 3. Looked up from germline, CDR1 is SGHTA and CDR2 is FQGNSA. The CDR3 sequence is 15 residues long. The CDR3 DNA is TGTGCCAGCAGCTTAGTGGGGACAGTCCAAGAGACCCAGTACTTC. This codes for CASSLVGTVQETQYF.

This chain links TRBV6-5 with TRBJ2-7; either TRBD1 or TRBD2 may fit D (5 bases each). With 2 bases removed from V and 7 bases from J, the gap between germline ends came to 18 bases. This CDR3 comprises 15 residues. CDR1 and CDR2 from the germline V gene are MNHEY and SVGAGI. CDR3 sequence reads: CASSYVAGSLLEQYF. CDR3 DNA sequence: TGTGCCAGCAGTTACGTGGCAGGGAGTTTACTTGAGCAGTACTTC.

As concerns this clone: Other DNA sequences from this sample encode an identical CDR3 as well. V usage is TRBV7-2 and J usage is TRBJ1-2; TRBD1 aligns across 7 bases. J lost 5 bases, V lost 5 bases, and 2 bases had no gene match. The length of the CDR3 is 12 residues. The germline V gene encodes CDR1 SGHTA and CDR2 FQGNSA. The CDR3 region is CASSQTGYGYTF. CDR3 nucleotides: TGTGCCAGCAGCCAGACAGGGTATGGCTACACCTTC.

In this sample, this clone turned up a few times. The genes are TRBV20-1 and TRBJ2-7; TRBD1 is a possible D gene (6 bases). CDR1 is DFQATT, CDR2 SNEGSKA, per germline (reference sequence). This CDR3 has 11 amino acids. V was trimmed by 6 bases and J by 6 bases, leaving 12 bases between them. The DNA of the CDR3 is TGCAGTGCGCCAGGGGCCCTCGAGCAGTACTTC. Translating it yields CSAPGALEQYF.

About this clone itself: The identical CDR3 is also encoded by other nucleotide sequences in the sample. This chain links TRBV7-2 with TRBJ2-5; D is unclear. Germline CDR1 is SGHTA and CDR2 is FQGNSA. V gave up 1 base and J gave up 5 bases, with 5 bases separating them. The CDR3 spans 12 residues. The CDR3 coding sequence is TGTGCCAGCAGCTTAGTTGGCGAGACCCAGTACTTC. Translation gives CASSLVGETQYF. The full variable domain, rest sourced from reference TRBV7-2 and TRBJ2-5, is GAGVSQSPSNKVTEKGKDVELRCDPISGHTALYWYRQSLGQGLEFLIYFQGNSAPDKSGLPSDRFSAERTGGSVSTLTIQRTQQEDSAVYLCASSLVGETQYFGPGTRLLVL.

This chain uses TRBV14 with TRBJ2-7; D possibly corresponds to TRBD2 (6 bases). V was clipped by 4 bases and J by 4 bases, with 17 bases between them. Germline V gene sequence: CDR1 SGHDN, CDR2 FVKESK. The CDR3 is made up of 15 amino acids. The CDR3: CASSPYQEGRYEQYF. CDR3 nucleotides: TGTGCCAGCAGCCCATATCAGGAGGGGAGATACGAGCAGTACTTC.

This clone was recorded only once. V gene TRBV30 combines with J gene TRBJ2-7; maybe TRBD2 (5 bases). The CDR3 has 14 residues. The germline V gene has CDR1 GTSNPN and CDR2 SVGIG (reference sequence). V gave up 3 bases and J gave up 3 bases, with 15 bases separating them. In nucleotides, the CDR3 is TGTGCCTGGAGAAGTATTCGCGGAGGCTACGAGCAGTACTTC. This sequence encodes CAWRSIRGGYEQYF.

The V gene is TRBV28, the J gene TRBJ1-1, with no clear D. Germline V gene data show CDR1 as MDHEN and CDR2 as SYDVKM. The CDR3 runs to 12 residues. The V gene lost 4 bases and the J gene lost 4 bases, with 7 bases spanning the gap. The CDR3 nucleotides are TGTGCCAGCAGTTCGCTGCCCACTGAAGCTTTCTTT. The encoded protein is CASSSLPTEAFF.

The chain couples TRBV5-1 to TRBJ1-1; D is perhaps TRBD1 (5 bases). Deletions cut 4 bases from V and 0 bases from J, with 10 bases between. The germline CDR1 and CDR2 sequences are SGHRS and YFSETQ. CDR3 length: 14 residues. CDR3 sequence reads: CASSLGLMNTEAFF. The CDR3, as DNA: TGCGCCAGCAGCCTGGGGCTGATGAACACTGAAGCTTTCTTT.

Only a few counts were recorded for this clone. The chain carries TRBV21-1 and TRBJ1-2. TRBV21-1 is given as a pseudogene. CDR3 size: 16 residues. In DNA form, the CDR3 reads TGTGCCAGCAGCACCCGACCTTGGACTGGGAACTATGGCTACACCTTC. It is translated as CASSTRPWTGNYGYTF.

The chain carries TRBV25-1 and TRBJ1-6; TRBD1 aligns across 8 bases. There are 16 residues in the CDR3. J lost 5 bases, V lost 3 bases, and 6 bases had no gene match. Germline lookup yields CDR1 MGHDK and CDR2 SYGVNS. CDR3 amino acids: CASSDLRQGHNSPLHF. The CDR3 nucleotides are TGTGCCAGCAGTGACCTCAGACAGGGGCATAATTCACCCCTCCACTTT.

The rearrangement links TRBV20-1 to TRBJ2-1; D possibly corresponds to TRBD2 (5 bases). V was shortened by 4 bases and J by 5 bases, with 6 bases between the two germline ends. This CDR3 has 11 residues. CDR1 DFQATT and CDR2 SNEGSKA come from the germline V gene (reference sequence). The CDR3 here is CSATGDNEQFF. CDR3 coding DNA: TGCAGTGCTACCGGGGACAATGAGCAGTTCTTC.

The chain recombines TRBV7-9 with TRBJ2-2; D not certain. This CDR3 spans 14 amino acids. Per germline, CDR1 SEHNR and CDR2 FQNEAQ (reference sequence). The V end was cut by 1 base, the J end by 3 bases, with 6 bases between. CDR3 in amino acids: CASSLEQYTGELFF. The CDR3 DNA reads as TGTGCCAGCAGCTTAGAACAGTACACCGGGGAGCTGTTTTTT.

The rearrangement links TRBV30 to TRBJ1-4, with D uncertain. The CDR3 is 10 residues long. V lost 2 bases, J lost 5 bases, and 0 bases lay in between. Per germline, CDR1 GTSNPN and CDR2 SVGIG (reference sequence). CDR3 amino acids: CAWSNEKLFF. The DNA of the CDR3 is TGTGCCTGGAGTAATGAAAAACTGTTTTTT.

There are a few counts of this clone. This chain uses TRBV10-3 with TRBJ2-1; maybe TRBD1 (5 bases). Germline V gene lookup returns CDR1 ENHRY and CDR2 SYGVKD. The CDR3 has 13 amino acids. V was clipped by 3 bases and J by 8 bases, with 11 bases between them. CDR3 loop: CAISDSREDEQFF. The CDR3 DNA sequence: TGTGCCATCAGTGACTCCAGGGAAGATGAGCAGTTCTTC.

The rearrangement joins TRBV5-6 to TRBJ2-3, with a tentative D call TRBD2 (7 bases). The V end lost 3 bases, the J end lost 4 bases, and 18 bases lay between the germline ends. The CDR3 spans 16 residues. The germline gives CDR1 SGHDT, CDR2 YYEEEE. CDR3 residues: CASSSLGGPSADTQYF. CDR3 nucleotide sequence: TGTGCCAGCAGCTCCCTGGGGGGGCCGAGCGCAGATACGCAGTATTTT.